Below, 22 T cell receptor beta chains from the same sample are listed, as sequenced in a study of T-cell reconstitution after alpha-beta-depleted transplantation in children. Preparation of the TCRbeta library was carried out with unique molecular identifiers. One entry per CDR3 protein, called by TCRdb with MiXCR from the PCR reads. The sample carries some 350,000 distinct CDR3 sequences, 10% recorded once. The starting material was PBMCs from the stem cell graft donor, obtained from the stem cell graft. The receptor set was obtained from a human donor who donated a stem cell graft to a child with acute lymphoblastic leukemia.

This clonotype was seen a few times. The chain is built from TRBV7-9 and TRBJ2-7; 7 bases line up with TRBD1. CDR3 length equals 15 residues. The J segment lost 2 bases and the V segment lost 5 bases, leaving 9 bases of the junction unmatched. Germline values: CDR1 SEHNR, CDR2 FQNEAQ (reference sequence). The CDR3 here is CASSTQETGTYEQYF. The DNA for the CDR3 is TGTGCCAGCAGCACGCAGGAGACAGGGACCTACGAGCAGTACTTC.

This chain links TRBV6-5 with TRBJ2-2; no firm D call. Per germline, CDR1 MNHEY and CDR2 SVGAGI. Trimming took off 2 bases at V and 4 bases at J, with 11 bases between the two ends. The CDR3 length is 15 residues. The CDR3 is CASSYESSGTGELFF. The CDR3 nucleotides are TGTGCCAGCAGTTACGAGTCTAGTGGCACCGGGGAGCTGTTTTTT.

There are many counts of this clonotype. The genes are TRBV27 and TRBJ1-2; D remains ambiguous. V gave up 4 bases and J gave up 7 bases, with 7 bases separating them. The germline CDR1 and CDR2 sequences are MNHEY and SMNVEV (reference sequence). The CDR3 covers 11 residues. The CDR3 sequence is CASSSGGGYTF. The CDR3 nucleotides read TGTGCCAGCAGTTCAGGTGGTGGCTACACCTTC.

The chain has TRBV7-8 and TRBJ2-5; 11 nucleotides line up with TRBD1. In germline, CDR1 is SGHVS, CDR2 FQNEAQ. This CDR3 is 17 amino acids long. With 5 bases clipped from V and 0 bases from J, the junction kept 8 bases outside the gene matches. In DNA, the CDR3 is TGTGCCAGCAGCCCGAAGGGGACAGGGGGATACCAAGAGACCCAGTACTTC. Translated, it gives CASSPKGTGGYQETQYF.

There are a few counts of this clonotype. This chain connects TRBV20-1 to TRBJ1-1, with TRBD1 matching over 7 bases. This CDR3 is built from 13 residues. Germline CDR1 reads DFQATT; CDR2 reads SNEGSKA (reference sequence). With V trimmed by 5 bases and J by 3 bases, 6 bases remained unmatched. The CDR3 loop is CSASQGVDTEAFF. In DNA form, the CDR3 reads TGCAGTGCTTCTCAGGGGGTCGACACTGAAGCTTTCTTT.

This clonotype was seen a few times. The V call is TRBV7-6, the J call TRBJ2-7, with D perhaps given as TRBD1 or TRBD2 (5 bases each). This CDR3 has 16 amino acids. The V end lost 5 bases, the J end lost 0 bases, and 17 bases lay between the germline ends. Germline V gene data show CDR1 as SGHVS and CDR2 as FNYEAQ. CDR3 in amino acids: CASSPLRDVSSYEQYF. For the CDR3, the DNA is TGTGCCAGCAGCCCACTCCGGGACGTAAGCTCCTACGAGCAGTACTTC.

This clonotype was detected many times. The gene calls are TRBV7-3 and TRBJ2-2; 10 nucleotides match TRBD2. The V and J ends lost 4 bases and 7 bases, in that order; junction bases with no gene match: 6. CDR3 length: 15 amino acids. CDR1 and CDR2 (germline): SGHTA, FQGTGA. The CDR3 loop is CASSSSSGRGGELFF. The DNA of the CDR3 is TGTGCCAGCAGCTCCTCTAGCGGGAGAGGCGGGGAGCTGTTTTTT. Full variable domain (outside the CDR3, taken from reference TRBV7-3 and TRBJ2-2): GAGVSQTPSNKVTEKGKYVELRCDPISGHTALYWYRQSLGQGPEFLIYFQGTGAADDSGLPNDRFFAVRPEGSVSTLKIQRTERGDSAVYLCASSSSSGRGGELFFGEGSRLTVL.

The J gene is TRBJ1-1, the V gene TRBV7-9, with D possibly being TRBD1 (6 bases). This CDR3 spans 16 amino acids. CDR1 is SEHNR and CDR2 is FQNEAQ in the germline V gene (reference sequence). With 2 bases removed from V and 2 bases from J, the gap between germline ends came to 15 bases. CDR3 protein: CASSLMGTWVNTEAFF. The CDR3 DNA reads TGTGCCAGCAGCTTAATGGGGACATGGGTCAACACTGAAGCTTTCTTT.

Only a few counts were recorded for this clonotype. The chain employs TRBV3-1 and TRBJ2-2, with D unresolved. Germline V gene lookup returns CDR1 LGHDT and CDR2 YNNKEL (reference sequence). This CDR3 is built from 19 residues. The germline V and J ends were trimmed by 0 bases and 2 bases, with 19 bases remaining between them. This chain's CDR3 is CASSQDGDGTRGNTGELFF. CDR3 coding DNA: TGTGCCAGCAGCCAAGATGGGGATGGCACCCGAGGAAACACCGGGGAGCTGTTTTTT.

The CDR3 DNA is TGTGCCAGCAGCCAAAGAGGAGGGGGCGCATCTGGCTACACCTTC. This codes for CASSQRGGGASGYTF. This chain joins TRBV3-1 and TRBJ1-2, with 7 bases aligning to TRBD1. The CDR3 contains 15 residues. CDR1 is LGHDT, CDR2 YNNKEL, per germline (reference sequence). The J segment lost 7 bases and the V segment lost 2 bases, leaving 10 bases of the junction unmatched.

Only a few counts were recorded for this clonotype. The V call is TRBV29-1, the J call TRBJ2-3; 13 nucleotides match TRBD2. Germline values: CDR1 SQVTM, CDR2 ANQGSEA. CDR3 length: 17 amino acids. V lost 1 base to trimming and J lost 7 bases; unmatched junction nucleotides: 11. The CDR3 nucleotides are TGCAGCGTTGAAGGGGGGACTAGCGGGATTCTGGGCCATACGCAGTATTTT. It codes for CSVEGGTSGILGHTQYF.

There are a few counts of this clonotype. The rearrangement joins TRBV3-1 to TRBJ2-1, with 8 bases lining up with TRBD2. Trimming removed 0 bases from V and 12 bases from J; junction bases left unmatched: 13. Per the germline V gene, CDR1 is LGHDT and CDR2 is YNNKEL (reference sequence). CDR3 length: 16 residues. CDR3 nucleotide sequence: TGTGCCAGCAGCCAAGATTTAAGCGGGAGATCTGGTGGGCAGTTCTTC. Its protein is CASSQDLSGRSGGQFF.

This clonotype has a handful of counts. The V gene is TRBV5-5, the J gene TRBJ2-3; a possible D gene is TRBD2 (6 bases). From germline, CDR1 is SGHKS and CDR2 YYEKEE (reference sequence). The CDR3 consists of 16 residues. Trimming took off 1 base at V and 4 bases at J, with 16 bases between the two ends. The chain's CDR3 is CASSLKYPTGADTQYF. The CDR3 DNA follows: TGTGCCAGCAGCTTGAAATACCCAACGGGGGCAGATACGCAGTATTTT.

This clonotype was observed a handful of times. The chain carries TRBV4-3 and TRBJ2-5; 7 nucleotides line up with TRBD1. Losses at the gene ends were 0 bases for V and 4 bases for J; bases not matched to a gene: 8. Germline V lookup: CDR1 LGHNA, CDR2 YSLEER. The CDR3 has 16 residues. In DNA, the CDR3 is TGCGCCAGCAGCCAAGATCTCGCTGACAGGGCAGAGACCCAGTACTTC. The encoded protein is CASSQDLADRAETQYF.

The chain employs TRBV3-1 and TRBJ2-7; D perhaps matches TRBD1 (5 bases). CDR1 and CDR2 (germline): LGHDT, YNNKEL (reference sequence). The CDR3 has 14 amino acids. V dropped 0 bases and J dropped 5 bases, with 11 bases sitting between them. Here the CDR3 reads CASSQDRVLDEQYF. The CDR3, as DNA: TGTGCCAGCAGCCAAGACAGGGTTTTGGACGAGCAGTACTTC.

This clonotype was observed a handful of times. The chain uses TRBV7-6 and TRBJ2-1; 9 bases are shared with TRBD2. The V gene's germline CDR1 is SGHVS and CDR2 FNYEAQ. The V segment lost 1 base and the J segment 6 bases; nucleotides outside the gene matches: 7. The CDR3 has 16 amino acids. This CDR3 is CASSLGLAGRGNEQFF. The DNA for the CDR3 is TGTGCCAGCAGCTTAGGTCTAGCGGGGCGGGGCAATGAGCAGTTCTTC.

In this sample, this clonotype turned up many times. The chain has TRBV3-1 and TRBJ2-3; D gene uncertain. Germline V gene lookup returns CDR1 LGHDT and CDR2 YNNKEL (reference sequence). The CDR3 is made up of 15 amino acids. V was clipped by 2 bases and J by 0 bases, with 9 bases between them. CDR3 sequence: CASSQFHGSTDTQYF. The CDR3, as DNA: TGTGCCAGCAGCCAATTTCACGGAAGCACAGATACGCAGTATTTT.

In this sample, this clonotype turned up a few times. J is TRBJ2-7 and V is TRBV7-2; 13 bases are shared with TRBD2. The germline V gene encodes CDR1 SGHTA and CDR2 FQGNSA. The CDR3 sequence is 16 residues long. Trimming cost V 7 bases and J 3 bases; bases outside gene matches: 9. In DNA, the CDR3 is TGTGCCAGCACCCGGACTAGCGGGGGAGGGGGCTACGAGCAGTACTTC. This gives the protein CASTRTSGGGGYEQYF.

This clonotype appeared many times. V and J are TRBV4-1 and TRBJ2-7; no clear D gene. This CDR3 is built from 14 residues. V was shortened by 4 bases and J by 5 bases, with 15 bases between the two germline ends. From germline, CDR1 is MGHRA and CDR2 YSYEKL. This CDR3 reads CASSPEPYSHEQYF. The CDR3, as DNA: TGCGCCAGCAGCCCCGAGCCCTATAGTCACGAGCAGTACTTC.

The chain joins TRBV6-5 to TRBJ2-7; 8 nucleotides match TRBD1. Germline V gene sequence: CDR1 MNHEY, CDR2 SVGAGI. Unmatched junction bases numbered 8, after V lost 0 bases and J lost 4 bases. This CDR3 comprises 16 residues. The CDR3 is CASSYSSTGVGYEQYF. CDR3 bases: TGTGCCAGCAGTTACTCCTCGACAGGGGTAGGGTACGAGCAGTACTTC.

This clonotype was found a few times. Written as DNA, the CDR3 is TGCAGTGCTCCCGACAGGGGAATTAGCAATCAGCCCCAGCATTTT. Translating gives CSAPDRGISNQPQHF. The chain links TRBV20-1 to TRBJ1-5, with 8 nucleotides matching TRBD1. J gave up 0 bases and V 5 bases, and 6 bases lay outside the gene matches. The germline gives CDR1 DFQATT, CDR2 SNEGSKA (reference sequence). This CDR3 spans 15 amino acids.

The rearrangement uses TRBV3-1 and TRBJ1-4; weak D call: TRBD1 (6 bases). This CDR3 is 15 amino acids long. Germline V gives CDR1 LGHDT, CDR2 YNNKEL (reference sequence). Trimming left V 2 bases short and J 5 bases short, with 12 bases between. The CDR3 nucleotides are TGTGCCAGCAGCCAATGGGGGGCGCAAAATGAAAAACTGTTTTTT. It codes for CASSQWGAQNEKLFF.